These T cell receptor beta chains were read from a single sample in a study of neurological immune-mediated disorders. TCRdb re-called the 5' RACE reads with MiXCR, one entry per CDR3 protein. The table shows over 65,000 distinct CDR3 sequences, with approximately 10% occurring only once. The sequenced sample consisted of PBMCs. The receptors were gathered from a man between 50 and 59 years old in good health. The CDR3 runs from the conserved cysteine through the conserved F or W. A D gene is named only where the DNA matches it firmly. Some rows mark clone size as missing; the rest say once, few, many or name a class of expanded clone.

many	TRBV10-3	TRBD2	TRBJ2-7	TGTGCCATCAGTGGAACGGCGGGGGTCACCTACGAGCAGTACTTC	CAISGTAGVTYEQYF
many	TRBV5-1	.	TRBJ1-2	TGCGCCAGCAGCTTGACGGGACTCAAGGATTCCGCTCGATTCTATGGCTACACCTTC	CASSLTGLKDSARFYGYTF
many	TRBV15	.	TRBJ2-6	TGTGCCACCAGCGCCGTGAGCTCTGGGGCCAACGTCCTGACTTTC	CATSAVSSGANVLTF
.	TRBV20-1	.	TRBJ2-2	TGCAGTGCCCCTAGGGGGACCGAGAACACCTGGGAGCTGTTTTTT	CSAPRGTENTWELFF
.	TRBV15	.	TRBJ1-5	TGTGCCACCAGCTCACGACCTCGGGGGACCAGCAATCGGCCCCAGCATTTT	CATSSRPRGTSNRPQHF
many	TRBV10-2	.	TRBJ1-2	TGCGCCAGCAGTGAGGGACAGCCCTATGGCTACACCTTC	CASSEGQPYGYTF
many	TRBV27	TRBD1	TRBJ2-7	TGTGCCAGCACCCCCCGACAGGGTTCCTACGAGCAGTACTTC	CASTPRQGSYEQYF
many	TRBV20-1	.	TRBJ2-5	TGCAGTGCTAGAGATACGAGGGGACCCGGTCTTGGCGAGACCCAGTACTTC	CSARDTRGPGLGETQYF
many	TRBV5-1	TRBD2	TRBJ2-2	TGCGCCAGCAGCTTGGCCGGGGGGAGAGCCGGGGAGCTGTTTTTT	CASSLAGGRAGELFF
many	TRBV6-5	TRBD2	TRBJ2-1	TGTGCCAGCCGGACTAGCGGGAGGGGCTCCTACAATGAGCAGTTCTTC	CASRTSGRGSYNEQFF
many	TRBV28	TRBD2	TRBJ2-1	TGTGCCAGCAGGCAGCGGGAGGGGACTCCGTCGTGGAACAATGAGCAGTTCTTC	CASRQREGTPSWNNEQFF
many	TRBV20-1	TRBD2	TRBJ2-1	TGCAGTGCTAGAGACCACGGGACTACTAAATACAATGAGCAGTTCTTC	CSARDHGTTKYNEQFF
many	TRBV7-9	TRBD2	TRBJ2-1	TGTGCCAGCAGCTTAAGGCGGGGACTAGCGGACGCTTACAATGAGCAGTTCTTC	CASSLRRGLADAYNEQFF
many	TRBV20-1	TRBD2	TRBJ2-1	TGCAGTGCTAGAAGGCCTAGCGGATACAATGAGCAGTTCTTC	CSARRPSGYNEQFF
many	TRBV6-2/TRBV6-3	.	TRBJ1-1	TGTGCCAGCAGTACCCCCTACTCTGGAACTTTCTTT	CASSTPYSGTFF
many	TRBV7-3	.	TRBJ2-3	TGTGCCAGCAGCACTGGGGGCACAGATACGCAGTATTTT	CASSTGGTDTQYF
many	TRBV5-5	TRBD2	TRBJ2-1	TGTGCCAGCAGCAATAGGGGGGGGACTAGTAGCTACAATGAGCAGTTCTTC	CASSNRGGTSSYNEQFF
many	TRBV10-3	TRBD1	TRBJ2-3	TGTGCCATCAGCGGGACAGGGAAGACAGATACGCAGTATTTT	CAISGTGKTDTQYF
.	TRBV3-1	.	TRBJ1-2	TGTGCCAGCAGCCACTTATGCAGGGAGTCCTATGGCTACACCTTC	CASSHLCRESYGYTF
.	TRBV7-2	.	TRBJ2-5	TGTGCCAGCTTATGGACGCAACAAGAGACCCAGTACTTC	CASLWTQQETQYF
many	TRBV2	TRBD1	TRBJ1-2	TGTGCCAGCAGTATCTACGGGACAGCTAACTATGGCTACACCTTC	CASSIYGTANYGYTF
many	TRBV9	.	TRBJ1-1	TGTGCCAGCAGCGTAAGGGGGGTTGACACTGAAGCTTTCTTT	CASSVRGVDTEAFF
many	TRBV15	.	TRBJ2-1	TGTGCCACCAGCGCTGGGGCCTTCTCCTACAATGAGCAGTTCTTC	CATSAGAFSYNEQFF
many	TRBV27	TRBD2	TRBJ2-7	TGTGCCAGCAGTTTATATTCCAGCGGGAGAGGGGACGAGCAGTACTTC	CASSLYSSGRGDEQYF
.	TRBV5-1	TRBD2	TRBJ2-7	TGCGCCAGCAGCACTAGCGGGAGCCAGTACGAGCAGTACTTC	CASSTSGSQYEQYF
many	TRBV28	.	TRBJ2-7	TGTGCCAGCAGTTTATATCCTAGGACGACCTACGAGCAGTACTTC	CASSLYPRTTYEQYF
many	TRBV5-1	.	TRBJ2-7	TGCGCCAGCAGCTTGGGTGGGACAAACGGCGTATACGAGCAGTACTTC	CASSLGGTNGVYEQYF
many	TRBV20-1	.	TRBJ2-1	TGCAGTGCTGACCGACTACCTAGCGAGAATGAGCAGTTCTTC	CSADRLPSENEQFF
many	TRBV7-3	.	TRBJ2-3	TGTGCCAGCAGCTTACAGGGCAGACCTAGCACAGATACGCAGTATTTT	CASSLQGRPSTDTQYF
.	TRBV6-1	TRBD1	TRBJ2-3	TGTGCCAGCAGCCCGGGGACAGGGGTTACAGATACGCAGTATTTT	CASSPGTGVTDTQYF
many	TRBV7-3	TRBD1	TRBJ2-7	TGTGCCAGCAGCCAAGCCGGGACAGGCACCTACGAGCAGTACTTC	CASSQAGTGTYEQYF
many	TRBV12-3/TRBV12-4	.	TRBJ2-7	TGTGCCAGCAGTACACCAATCGACACCCCCTCCTACGAGCAGTACTTC	CASSTPIDTPSYEQYF
.	TRBV20-1	TRBD1	TRBJ2-5	TGCAGTGCTGCGGGACAGGGGGCGCGGGTGGAACGGGAGACCCAGTACTTC	CSAAGQGARVERETQYF
many	TRBV29-1	.	TRBJ1-4	TGCAGCGGAGGGGTATCGGAAACTAATGAAAAACTGTTTTTT	CSGGVSETNEKLFF
once	TRBV28	.	TRBJ2-3	TGTGCCAGTAATTTAAAGGCAGTACTCGGCACAGATACGCAGTATTTT	CASNLKAVLGTDTQYF
many	TRBV4-2	.	TRBJ2-6	TGTGCCAGCAGCCAAGAGGGGCAGATAACTGGGGCCAACGTCCTGACTTTC	CASSQEGQITGANVLTF
many	TRBV18	.	TRBJ2-1	TGTGCCAGCTCATACGACAGCGGTAACTACAATGAGCAGTTCTTC	CASSYDSGNYNEQFF
many	TRBV15	.	TRBJ2-1	TGTGCCACCAGCAGAGGGAGACAGGACGGAGGCTCCTACAATGAGCAGTTCTTC	CATSRGRQDGGSYNEQFF
many	TRBV12-3/TRBV12-4	.	TRBJ2-3	TGTGCCAGCGCCGGGATGTATACGCAGTATTTT	CASAGMYTQYF
many	TRBV6-4	.	TRBJ2-2	TGTGCCAGCAGTGAGATGTCCCGAAACACCGGGGAGCTGTTTTTT	CASSEMSRNTGELFF
few	TRBV19	TRBD1	TRBJ2-5	TGTGCCAGTAGCCCCCCCGGGACAGGGGCCACCTCCCAGTACTTC	CASSPPGTGATSQYF
many	TRBV12-3/TRBV12-4	TRBD2	TRBJ2-5	TGTGCCAGCAGTGGCCGGGAGGGGGGACAAGAGACCCAGTACTTC	CASSGREGGQETQYF
many	TRBV7-2	.	TRBJ1-4	TGTGCCAGCAGCTTGGGACGGTCCGGGGAAAAACTGTTTTTT	CASSLGRSGEKLFF
many	TRBV28	.	TRBJ2-1	TGTGCCAGCAGTTTCAATGAGCAGTTCTTC	CASSFNEQFF
few	TRBV6-2/TRBV6-3	.	TRBJ2-3	TGTGCCAGCAGTTACGGGATGGACCACGACACAGATACGCAGTATTTT	CASSYGMDHDTDTQYF
many	TRBV5-1	TRBD1	TRBJ1-1	TGCGCCAGCAGCTTGGATGGACAGGGGGCAAGGGAAGCTTTCTTT	CASSLDGQGAREAFF
few	TRBV5-6	.	TRBJ2-1	TGTGCCAGCAGCCCTTTGGGAAGGGGCGAGCAGTTCTTC	CASSPLGRGEQFF
many	TRBV5-1	TRBD2	TRBJ2-5	TGCGCCAGCAGCTTGCTACTAGCGGGGGGCCAAGAGACCCAGTACTTC	CASSLLLAGGQETQYF
many	TRBV7-2	.	TRBJ1-4	TGTGCCAGCAGCTTAGGAGACTCACGACGAGGTGAAAAACTGTTTTTT	CASSLGDSRRGEKLFF
few	TRBV9	.	TRBJ1-2	TGTGCCAGCAGCCCAGGGGTTTCTTATGGCTACACCTTC	CASSPGVSYGYTF
many	TRBV20-1	TRBD1	TRBJ1-5	TGCAGTGCAACCGGGGGACAGGGCGGCAGTCAGCCCCAGCATTTT	CSATGGQGGSQPQHF
many	TRBV5-5	TRBD2	TRBJ2-5	TGTGCCAGCAGCTTGTCAGTCAGGCTAGCGGGGAGCTACCAAGAGACCCAGTACTTC	CASSLSVRLAGSYQETQYF
.	TRBV19	.	TRBJ2-3	TGTGCCAGTACTCCTAGCGTTAGCACAGATACGCAGTATTTT	CASTPSVSTDTQYF
many	TRBV6-2/TRBV6-3	TRBD2	TRBJ2-1	TGTGCCAGCAGTCGGCTAGCGGGGGGGAGTGAGGATGAGCAGTTCTTC	CASSRLAGGSEDEQFF
many	TRBV10-3	TRBD1	TRBJ2-5	TGTGCCATCAGTGAGGGGACAGGGAGAGAGACCCAGTACTTC	CAISEGTGRETQYF